This T cell receptor beta chain is from a study of blood T cell repertoires in COVID-19. The V segment lost 3 bases and the J segment 0 bases; nucleotides outside the gene matches: 11. This CDR3 contains 17 residues. Germline values: CDR1 PRHDT, CDR2 FYEKMQ (reference sequence). Profiled with immunoSEQ multiplex PCR; TCRdb holds only in-frame clones, not every one. This table has around 160,000 clones, approximately 93% appearing once. V gene TRBV13 combines with J gene TRBJ2-7, with 7 bases that match TRBD2. The sample taken for sequencing was peripheral blood. This TCR came from a woman aged 60-70 years with COVID-19, enrolled during active disease. This chain's CDR3 is CASSLGLAVPYSYEQYF. DNA of the CDR3: TGTGCCAGCAGCTTGGGCCTAGCGGTTCCTTACTCCTACGAGCAGTACTTC.